Presented here are 24 T cell receptor beta chains from one specimen sequenced in a study of PD-1 blockade in classical Hodgkin lymphoma. Each and every patient relapsed after autologous stem cell transplantation, and patients got differing brentuximab vedotin exposure. Method: immunoSEQ multiplex PCR; TCRdb's copy keeps in-frame clones and lacks some. The sample includes over 20,000 clones, 80% seen only once; the top ten take 6.5% to 7%. This material consisted of peripheral blood mononuclear cells (PBMCs), taken at baseline. The receptors were gathered from a human donor with classical Hodgkin lymphoma.

The genes are TRBV2 and TRBJ2-2; D is ambiguous. Germline V gives CDR1 SNHLY, CDR2 FYNNEI. Deletions cut 6 bases from V and 2 bases from J, with 7 bases between. The length of the CDR3 is 13 residues. CDR3 loop: CASRPVNTGELFF. In DNA, the CDR3 is TGTGCCAGCAGGCCTGTTAACACCGGGGAGCTGTTTTTT.

CDR3: CAIRNRGPDTQYF. CDR3 nucleotide sequence: TGTGCCATCAGAAACAGGGGGCCAGATACGCAGTATTTT. The chain carries TRBV10-3 and TRBJ2-3, with TRBD1 matching over 9 bases. This CDR3 region has 13 residues. Germline values: CDR1 ENHRY, CDR2 SYGVKD. J was trimmed by 4 bases and V by 6 bases; bases with no gene match: 2.

This chain links TRBV7-2 with TRBJ2-5, with D tentatively TRBD1 (5 bases). CDR3 size: 14 residues. CDR1 and CDR2 (germline): SGHTA, FQGNSA. With 4 bases removed from V and 9 bases from J, the gap between germline ends came to 18 bases. Written as DNA, the CDR3 is TGTGCCAGCAGCTCCGGACATTCTAATAGGGCCCAGTACTTC. Protein product: CASSSGHSNRAQYF.

V and J are TRBV4-3 and TRBJ2-1; a weak D match, TRBD1 (5 bases). Germline CDR1 reads LGHNA; CDR2 reads YSLEER. This CDR3 contains 13 residues. The V and J ends lost 0 bases and 9 bases respectively, with 9 bases between them. The DNA of the CDR3 is TGCGCCAGCAGCCAAGATAGAAGGGGTGAGCAGTTCTTC. This translates into CASSQDRRGEQFF.

About this clone itself: This sequence may be a read error, since a much larger clone differs from it by one base. This chain links TRBV4-2 with TRBJ2-7; 9 bases match TRBD1. Germline CDR1 reads LGHNA; CDR2 reads YNFKEQ. CDR3 size: 16 residues. The DNA for the CDR3 is TGTGCCAGCGGCCAAGCAACAGGGGGCCGGGCCTACGAGCAGTACTTC. It yields the protein CASGQATGGRAYEQYF.

To note about this clone: The junction does not match germline at one end; this may be a read error. The rearrangement joins TRBV29-1 to TRBJ1-2; D remains unclear. The germline V gene encodes CDR1 SQVTM and CDR2 ANQGSEA. The CDR3 totals 16 residues. The CDR3 DNA is TGCAGCGCTGAAAGTGTGGTTAGATTTTTACCGGATGGCTACACCTTC. As protein: CSAESVVRFLPDGYTF. Full variable domain (rest looked up from reference TRBV29-1 and TRBJ1-2): SAVISQKPSRDICQRGTSLTIQCQVDSQVTMMFWYRQQPGQSLTLIATANQGSEATYESGFVIDKFPISRPNLTFSTLTVSNMSPEDSSIYLCSAESVVRFLPDGYTFGSGTRLTVV.

In its sample, this clone was seen a few times. The chain uses TRBV6-5 and TRBJ2-7; D is possibly TRBD1 or TRBD2 (5 bases each). Trimming removed 6 bases from V and 2 bases from J, with 11 bases in between. This CDR3 spans 13 amino acids. Germline assignment: CDR1 MNHEY and CDR2 SVGAGI. The CDR3 DNA follows: TGTGCCAGCAGCAGGGACGCCGCCTACGAGCAGTACTTC. Amino acids: CASSRDAAYEQYF.

The V call is TRBV6-5, the J call TRBJ2-3, with 9 bases aligning to TRBD2. Per germline, CDR1 MNHEY and CDR2 SVGAGI. The CDR3 consists of 14 residues. V gave up 6 bases and J gave up 11 bases; unmatched junction bases: 12. This CDR3 reads CASRWAGGPGGQYF. CDR3 DNA: TGTGCCAGCAGGTGGGCGGGGGGGCCCGGAGGGCAGTATTTT.

The V gene is TRBV7-2, the J gene TRBJ2-7, with D possibly matching TRBD2 (6 bases). The CDR3 is 15 amino acids. Trimming cost V 1 base and J 2 bases, with 12 bases left between them. Germline V gives CDR1 SGHTA, CDR2 FQGNSA. The CDR3 bases are TGTGCCAGCAGCTTAGTTAGCGGTGCCCCCTACGAGCAGTACTTC. This encodes CASSLVSGAPYEQYF. The full variable domain, its missing parts supplied by reference TRBV7-2 and TRBJ2-7, is GAGVSQSPSNKVTEKGKDVELRCDPISGHTALYWYRQSLGQGLEFLIYFQGNSAPDKSGLPSDRFSAERTGGSVSTLTIQRTQQEDSAVYLCASSLVSGAPYEQYFGPGTRLTVT.

The rearrangement links TRBV16 to TRBJ2-3; D unclear. Germline lookup yields CDR1 KGHSY and CDR2 FQNENV. The ends were cut back, 2 bases at V and 0 bases at J, with 0 bases in the middle. This CDR3 region has 12 residues. The CDR3 bases are TGTGCCAGCAGCCAAAGCACAGATACGCAGTATTTT. Residues: CASSQSTDTQYF.

The genes are TRBV11-2 and TRBJ2-1; 8 nucleotides match TRBD1. After removal of 5 bases from V and 0 bases from J, the junction contained 6 bases not matched to a gene. The CDR3 is 16 residues long. The V gene's germline CDR1 is SGHAT and CDR2 FQNNGV. The CDR3 coding sequence is TGTGCCAGCAGCCGGACAGGGAAGCGCTCCTACAATGAGCAGTTCTTC. Amino acid sequence: CASSRTGKRSYNEQFF.

The rearrangement uses TRBV2 and TRBJ1-2; D unclear. CDR1 is SNHLY and CDR2 is FYNNEI in the germline V gene. V was cut by 4 bases and J by 0 bases, with 9 bases left in between. This CDR3 region has 14 residues. CDR3: CASSVTETNYGYTF. In nucleotides, the CDR3 is TGTGCCAGCAGTGTTACAGAAACTAACTATGGCTACACCTTC.

J is TRBJ2-5 and V is TRBV6-1; D is undetermined. Trimming pared 4 bases from V and 1 base from J, leaving 16 bases between. The CDR3 contains 16 residues. Germline V gives CDR1 MNHNS, CDR2 SASEGT. Written as DNA, the CDR3 is TGTGCCAGCAGTGGCCTAAGTCCAGGCGTCCAAGAGACCCAGTACTTC. Its translation: CASSGLSPGVQETQYF.

The chain carries TRBV5-6 and TRBJ2-7; D is tentatively TRBD1 or TRBD2 (6 bases each). Germline CDR1 and CDR2: SGHDT and YYEEEE. CDR3 size: 13 residues. The germline V and J ends were trimmed by 2 bases and 6 bases, with 12 bases remaining between them. In nucleotides, the CDR3 is TGTGCCAGCAGCTTAACAGGGAGGCTCGAGCAGTACTTC. This translates into CASSLTGRLEQYF. Based on the CDR3 plus reference TRBV5-6 and TRBJ2-7, the full variable domain is DAGVTQSPTHLIKTRGQQVTLRCSPKSGHDTVSWYQQALGQGPQFIFQYYEEEERQRGNFPDRFSGHQFPNYSSELNVNALLLGDSALYLCASSLTGRLEQYFGPGTRLTVT.

This clone appeared a few times. The chain couples TRBV28 to TRBJ1-5; TRBD1 aligns across 8 bases. Germline V gene sequence: CDR1 MDHEN, CDR2 SYDVKM. The trim removed 9 bases at V and 2 bases at J, leaving 12 bases unmatched. The CDR3 consists of 16 residues. As DNA, the CDR3 is TGTGCCAGTACCCATCAGGGGGCGGGGGGCAATCAGCCCCAGCATTTT. As protein: CASTHQGAGGNQPQHF.

The chain couples TRBV7-2 to TRBJ1-2; a weak D match, TRBD1 (6 bases). The CDR3 runs to 16 residues. Per germline, CDR1 SGHTA and CDR2 FQGNSA. The V and J ends lost 1 base and 2 bases respectively, with 14 bases between them. CDR3 region: CASSLVRSGVNYGYTF. In DNA form, the CDR3 reads TGTGCCAGCAGCTTAGTTAGGTCAGGGGTAAACTATGGCTACACCTTC.

This chain joins TRBV7-8 and TRBJ1-5, with 7 bases aligning to TRBD1. J lost 1 base, V lost 4 bases, and 4 bases had no gene match. Germline values: CDR1 SGHVS, CDR2 FQNEAQ. The length of the CDR3 is 15 residues. The CDR3 is CASSYRGRSNQPQHF. The CDR3 DNA follows: TGTGCCAGCAGCTACAGGGGTCGGAGCAATCAGCCCCAGCATTTT. The whole variable domain, filled in from reference TRBV7-8 and TRBJ1-5, reads GAGVSQSPRYKVAKRGQDVALRCDPISGHVSLFWYQQALGQGPEFLTYFQNEAQLDKSGLPSDRFFAERPEGSVSTLKIQRTQQEDSAVYLCASSYRGRSNQPQHFGDGTRLSIL.

V usage is TRBV5-1 and J usage is TRBJ1-2; 12 bases line up with TRBD1. This CDR3 spans 13 amino acids. Germline loops: CDR1 SGHRS, CDR2 YFSETQ. Germline trimming cut 7 bases from V and 7 bases from J; bases unmatched to any gene: 5. The CDR3 loop reads CASGTGGIGGYTF. CDR3 nucleotides: TGCGCCAGCGGGACAGGGGGCATAGGTGGCTACACCTTC. Supplemented by reference TRBV5-1 and TRBJ1-2, the full variable domain reads KAGVTQTPRYLIKTRGQQVTLSCSPISGHRSVSWYQQTPGQGLQFLFEYFSETQRNKGNFPGRFSGRQFSNSRSEMNVSTLELGDSALYLCASGTGGIGGYTFGSGTRLTVV.

The chain recombines TRBV4-2 with TRBJ1-2, with D perhaps TRBD1 (5 bases). Germline V gene lookup returns CDR1 LGHNA and CDR2 YNFKEQ. Between the trimmed V and J ends, which lost 0 bases and 3 bases, there was a span of 11 bases. This CDR3 has 15 amino acids. The CDR3 region is CASSQDSGKDYGYTF. For the CDR3, the DNA is TGTGCCAGCAGCCAAGATTCAGGGAAGGACTATGGCTACACCTTC.

J is TRBJ1-2 and V is TRBV7-2; no clear D gene. CDR3 size: 13 residues. Trimming removed 3 bases from V and 4 bases from J, with 9 bases in between. The germline V gene has CDR1 SGHTA and CDR2 FQGNSA. The CDR3 loop is CASSFTEIYGYTF. Written as DNA, the CDR3 is TGTGCCAGCAGCTTCACAGAAATCTATGGCTACACCTTC.

This clone was seen a handful of times. This rearrangement joins TRBV7-2 to TRBJ2-5, with D possibly matching TRBD1 (5 bases). Germline loops: CDR1 SGHTA, CDR2 FQGNSA. V dropped 2 bases and J dropped 2 bases, with 12 bases sitting between them. This CDR3 has 15 amino acids. The CDR3 bases are TGTGCCAGCAGCTTAAGGGGCAGGCAGCAAGAGACCCAGTACTTC. It translates to CASSLRGRQQETQYF.

This clone was counted a single time. The chain combines TRBV11-3 with TRBJ2-2, with 9 bases fitting TRBD1. The CDR3 has 15 amino acids. The V and J ends lost 3 bases and 3 bases, in that order; junction bases with no gene match: 2. The germline V gene has CDR1 SGHNT and CDR2 YENEEA. CDR3 sequence reads: CASSFRTGDTGELFF. The CDR3 DNA is TGTGCCAGCAGCTTCCGGACAGGGGACACCGGGGAGCTGTTTTTT.

This chain uses TRBV7-6 with TRBJ2-3; no firm D call. Deletions cut 1 base from V and 0 bases from J, with 8 bases between. Germline CDR1 SGHVS, CDR2 FNYEAQ. The CDR3 covers 15 residues. This CDR3 reads CASSLGATSTDTQYF. Written as DNA, the CDR3 is TGTGCCAGCAGCTTAGGCGCTACTAGCACAGATACGCAGTATTTT.

This clone was seen a single time. CDR3 coding DNA: TGTGCCAGCAGTTTTCTGGGTGGTGCCTACGAGCAGTACTTC. It encodes CASSFLGGAYEQYF. This chain uses TRBV28 with TRBJ2-7; D is ambiguous. CDR3 length: 14 residues. Trimming stripped 3 bases from V and 2 bases from J, with 11 bases between. Germline V gene lookup returns CDR1 MDHEN and CDR2 SYDVKM.